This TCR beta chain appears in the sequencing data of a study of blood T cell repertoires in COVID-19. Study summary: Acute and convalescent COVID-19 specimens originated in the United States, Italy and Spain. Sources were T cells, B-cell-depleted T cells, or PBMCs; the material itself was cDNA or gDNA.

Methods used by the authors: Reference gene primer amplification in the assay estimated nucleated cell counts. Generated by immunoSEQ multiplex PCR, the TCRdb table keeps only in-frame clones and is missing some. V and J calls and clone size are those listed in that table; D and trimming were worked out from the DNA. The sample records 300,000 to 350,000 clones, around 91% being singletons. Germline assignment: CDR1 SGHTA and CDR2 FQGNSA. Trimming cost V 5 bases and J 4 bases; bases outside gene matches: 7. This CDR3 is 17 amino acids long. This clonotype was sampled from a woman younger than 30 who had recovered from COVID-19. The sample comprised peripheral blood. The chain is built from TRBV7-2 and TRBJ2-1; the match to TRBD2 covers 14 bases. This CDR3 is CASSRGTSGGRYNEQFF. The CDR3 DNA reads TGTGCCAGCAGCCGCGGGACTAGCGGGGGAAGATACAATGAGCAGTTCTTC.